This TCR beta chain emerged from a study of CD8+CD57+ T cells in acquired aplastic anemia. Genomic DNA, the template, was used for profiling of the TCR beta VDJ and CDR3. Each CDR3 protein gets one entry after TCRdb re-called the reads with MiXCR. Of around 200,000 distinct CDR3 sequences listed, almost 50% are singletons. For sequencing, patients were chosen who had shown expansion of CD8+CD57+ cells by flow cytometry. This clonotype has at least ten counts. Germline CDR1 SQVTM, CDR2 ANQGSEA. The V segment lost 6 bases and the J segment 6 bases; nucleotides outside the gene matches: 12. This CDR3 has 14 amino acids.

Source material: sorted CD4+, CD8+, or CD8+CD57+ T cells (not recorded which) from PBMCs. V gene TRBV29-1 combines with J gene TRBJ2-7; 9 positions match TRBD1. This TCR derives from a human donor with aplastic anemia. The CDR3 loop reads CSVDPGQGGGEQYF. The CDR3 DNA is TGCAGCGTCGACCCGGGACAGGGTGGTGGCGAGCAGTACTTC.